The rows below give T cell receptor beta chains drawn from one sample of a study of OX40 agonist ivuxolimab in advanced cancers. TCRdb's table, derived via immunoSEQ multiplex PCR, lists solely in-frame clones and lacks some. The sample consists of 95,000 to 150,000 clones, around 93% of them appearing once. The specimen comprised CD4+ or CD8+ T cells sorted from blood, sampled in a trial of the OX40 agonist ivuxolimab. All receptors come from an adult with an advanced solid tumor such as melanoma, head and neck, liver or kidney cancer. Each CDR3 is given with its conserved first and last residue. The D gene is left open where the match is weak. Clone size is shown for a subset of rows, as once, few, many or a class of expanded clone.

TRBD2	NA	16	TRBV9	TRBJ2-1	TGTGCCAGCAGCGTCGGGACTAGCGGGACTTACAATGAGCAGTTCTTC	CASSVGTSGTYNEQFF
NA	few	12	TRBV18	TRBJ2-7	TGTGCCAGCTCACCGTCGCGATACGAGCAGTACTTC	CASSPSRYEQYF
TRBD1	once	16	TRBV4-1	TRBJ1-1	TGCGCCAGCAGCCAAGAAAGGGGGCAGGCTGACACTGAAGCTTTCTTT	CASSQERGQADTEAFF
TRBD1	NA	15	TRBV6-1	TRBJ1-5	TGTGCCAGCAGGAAGGACAGGGAAGGCAATCAGCCCCAGCATTTT	CASRKDREGNQPQHF
NA	NA	15	TRBV21-1	TRBJ2-7	TGTGCCAGCAGCAATAACGGGACAGGACTTTACGAGCAGTACTTC	CASSNNGTGLYEQYF
NA	NA	13	TRBV10-1	TRBJ1-6	TGCGCCAGCTCCCCTCAGGGAAATTCACCCCTCCACTTT	CASSPQGNSPLHF
NA	once	13	TRBV19	TRBJ1-1	TGTGCCAGTAGTTGGCAGGGGACCACTGAAGCTTTCTTT	CASSWQGTTEAFF
NA	NA	15	TRBV7-6	TRBJ2-3	TGTGCCAGCACCTTTTTAGCAGGAGGATCCGATACGCAGTATTTT	CASTFLAGGSDTQYF
TRBD1	NA	18	TRBV7-8	TRBJ2-1	TGTGCCAGCAGCTTAAACGCCTTTGGTACAGGGGGCTTGAATGAGCAGTTCTTC	CASSLNAFGTGGLNEQFF
NA	NA	17	TRBV25-1	TRBJ2-1	TGTGCCAGCAGTCTCGCTCTGGCGGCCGGTGCGGAAAATGAGCAGTTCTTC	CASSLALAAGAENEQFF
NA	NA	12	TRBV25-1	TRBJ1-2	TGTGCCAGCAGTGTTGGCCCCCTCCACTACACCTTC	CASSVGPLHYTF
TRBD1	NA	17	TRBV4-1	TRBJ2-2	TGCGCCAGCAGCCAAGATAAGGGACAGGGTGGCACCGGGGAGCTGTTTTTT	CASSQDKGQGGTGELFF
TRBD2	once	19	TRBV7-3	TRBJ2-1	TGTGCCAGCAGCTTAACGGGGACTAGCGGGAGGGGAAATTACAATGAGCAGTTCTTC	CASSLTGTSGRGNYNEQFF
TRBD1	NA	16	TRBV2	TRBJ1-3	TGTGCCAGCAGTGAGCCGACAGGGGGCTCCGGAAACACCATATATTTT	CASSEPTGGSGNTIYF
NA	once	13	TRBV15	TRBJ1-4	TGTGCCACCAGCATTTACGGTAATGAAAAACTGTTTTTT	CATSIYGNEKLFF
NA	NA	14	TRBV6-5	TRBJ1-2	TGTGCCAGCAGTAAAGTATCATTAAACTATGGCTACACCTTC	CASSKVSLNYGYTF
NA	NA	13	TRBV19	TRBJ2-3	TGTGCCAGTAGTGGACAGTTCACAGATACGCAGTATTTT	CASSGQFTDTQYF
TRBD2	NA	14	TRBV10-3	TRBJ2-7	TGTGCCATCAGTGCCAGCGGGAGTACGAACGAGCAGTACTTC	CAISASGSTNEQYF
NA	NA	15	TRBV18	TRBJ2-2	TGTGCCAGCTCACCAGTCAGCGCGAACACCGGGGAGCTGTTTTTT	CASSPVSANTGELFF
TRBD2	NA	15	TRBV7-9	TRBJ2-7	TGTGCCAGCAGCCGCTCTAGCGGGCCTCCCTACGAGCAGTACTTC	CASSRSSGPPYEQYF
NA	NA	12	TRBV29-1	TRBJ2-1	TGCAGCGTTGAATCAGGGTGGGATGAGCAGTTCTTC	CSVESGWDEQFF
NA	NA	13	TRBV5-1	TRBJ2-7	TGCGCCAGCAGCTTGGTAGTCAGCTACGAGCAGTACTTC	CASSLVVSYEQYF
TRBD1	NA	15	TRBV6-6	TRBJ1-2	TGTGCCAGCAGGGATCGGACAGGGCTGAACTATGGCTACACCTTC	CASRDRTGLNYGYTF
NA	NA	17	TRBV11-2	TRBJ2-2	TGTGCCAGCAGCTTAGTTGGGGGAGGACTCGGCACCGGGGAGCTGTTTTTT	CASSLVGGGLGTGELFF
NA	NA	15	TRBV30	TRBJ1-4	TGTGCCTGGGGCTACCCGACCGCCCATAATGAAAAACTGTTTTTT	CAWGYPTAHNEKLFF
TRBD2	NA	16	TRBV28	TRBJ2-2	TGTGCCAGCAGTCTTAGCGGGCTCAGCTCCGCCGGGGAGCTGTTTTTT	CASSLSGLSSAGELFF
TRBD2	NA	15	TRBV28	TRBJ2-7	TGTGCCAGCAGTTTTTTCGCGGGAGTAGCGTACGAGCAGTACTTC	CASSFFAGVAYEQYF